Listed here are 28 T cell receptor beta chains from one sample, sequenced in a study of cytotoxic CD8 clonotypes in ibrutinib-treated CLL. The repertoire was sequenced with immunoSEQ multiplex PCR; TCRdb's copy has only in-frame clones and lacks some. The sample has roughly 250,000 clones; 60% to 75% are singletons. This sample comprised PBMCs, obtained after 24 months of ibrutinib treatment. Source of these receptors: a human donor with chronic lymphocytic leukemia.

V and J are TRBV4-2 and TRBJ2-6; weak D call: TRBD2 (6 bases). Germline CDR1 reads LGHNA; CDR2 reads YNFKEQ. There are 18 residues in the CDR3. V lost 4 bases and J 1 base, leaving 17 bases between the germline ends. The CDR3: CASSPAGAGDSGANVLTF. For the CDR3, the DNA is TGTGCCAGCAGCCCGGCTGGAGCGGGCGATTCTGGGGCCAACGTCCTGACTTTC.

The gene calls are TRBV6-5 and TRBJ2-7; D might be TRBD2 (6 bases). V was pared by 7 bases and J by 7 bases, with 20 bases between. Germline loops: CDR1 MNHEY, CDR2 SVGAGI. The CDR3 contains 14 residues. In nucleotides, the CDR3 is TGTGCCAGCACCGCGGGGCCTCTAATGGGGGAGCAGTACTTC. The encoded protein is CASTAGPLMGEQYF.

The V and J genes are TRBV11-2 and TRBJ2-7; 11 positions agree with TRBD1. The germline gives CDR1 SGHAT, CDR2 FQNNGV. The ends lost 4 bases at V and 4 bases at J; junction bases unmatched: 6. CDR3 length: 15 amino acids. The CDR3 nucleotides read TGTGCCAGCAGCTCAGGACAGGGGGCGGGTTACGAGCAGTACTTC. Protein: CASSSGQGAGYEQYF.

The chain carries TRBV18 and TRBJ2-7, with 14 bases identical to TRBD2. The CDR3 loop spans 14 amino acids. CDR1 KGHSH and CDR2 LQKENI come from the germline V gene. Trimming cost V 3 bases and J 6 bases; bases outside gene matches: 1. CDR3 nucleotides: TGTGCCAGCTCACCGGGACTAGCGGGAGCCGAGCAGTACTTC. It translates to CASSPGLAGAEQYF. Looking up the rest from reference TRBV18 and TRBJ2-7 gives the full variable domain: NAGVMQNPRHLVRRRGQEARLRCSPMKGHSHVYWYRQLPEEGLKFMVYLQKENIIDESGMPKERFSAEFPKEGPSILRIQQVVRGDSAAYFCASSPGLAGAEQYFGPGTRLTVT.

The CDR3 nucleotides are TGTGCCAGCAGCCTAACTAGCGAGACGGCCTCCTACGAGCAGTACTTC. Translation gives CASSLTSETASYEQYF. The chain has TRBV13 and TRBJ2-7, with 7 nucleotides matching TRBD2. The V gene end was trimmed by 5 bases and the J gene end by 0 bases; junction bases not matched to a gene: 10. This CDR3 is 16 amino acids long. Germline assignment: CDR1 PRHDT and CDR2 FYEKMQ (reference sequence). Variable domain in full (rest from reference TRBV13 and TRBJ2-7): AAGVIQSPRHLIKEKRETATLKCYPIPRHDTVYWYQQGPGQDPQFLISFYEKMQSDKGSIPDRFSAQQFSDYHSELNMSSLELGDSALYFCASSLTSETASYEQYFGPGTRLTVT.

The chain has TRBV9 and TRBJ2-3; TRBD2 aligns across 11 bases. The ends lost 2 bases at V and 3 bases at J; junction bases unmatched: 8. Germline CDR1 reads SGDLS; CDR2 reads YYNGEE. CDR3 length: 17 amino acids. This chain's CDR3 is CASSVAKLAGDTDTQYF. The DNA for the CDR3 is TGTGCCAGCAGCGTTGCTAAACTAGCGGGAGATACAGATACGCAGTATTTT.

V is TRBV4-2 and J is TRBJ2-1; 10 bases fit TRBD2. Germline V gives CDR1 LGHNA, CDR2 YNFKEQ. The CDR3 is 19 residues long. The V segment lost 4 bases and the J segment 2 bases; nucleotides outside the gene matches: 14. The DNA for the CDR3 is TGTGCCAGCAGCCGACCACTAGCGGGACCCTCCATGACCTACAATGAGCAGTTCTTC. It specifies CASSRPLAGPSMTYNEQFF.

This clone came up a few times. CDR3 amino acids: CAALLRTPSNQPQHF. The CDR3 DNA reads TGTGCTGCCTTATTGAGGACACCTAGCAATCAGCCCCAGCATTTT. The chain carries TRBV30 and TRBJ1-5; TRBD1 might be the D (5 bases). This CDR3 comprises 15 residues. Per germline, CDR1 GTSNPN and CDR2 SVGIG (reference sequence).

This chain connects TRBV2 to TRBJ2-3; 11 nucleotides match TRBD2. Germline values: CDR1 SNHLY, CDR2 FYNNEI. V trimming: 7 bases; J trimming: 8 bases; junction bases outside the gene matches: 14. The CDR3 totals 16 residues. CDR3 protein: CASTIGLAGTDGTQYF. The CDR3 DNA is TGTGCCAGCACAATCGGACTAGCGGGCACAGATGGTACGCAGTATTTT.

The genes are TRBV30 and TRBJ1-1; D not certain. The V end lost 0 bases, the J end lost 11 bases, and 7 bases lay between the germline ends. The CDR3 totals 10 residues. Germline CDR1 and CDR2: GTSNPN and SVGIG (reference sequence). CDR3 sequence: CAWSVSAAFF. CDR3 DNA: TGTGCCTGGAGTGTATCAGCGGCTTTCTTT.

The chain combines TRBV6-6 with TRBJ1-1; possible D gene TRBD1, 6 bases. The CDR3 extends over 14 amino acids. Germline V gives CDR1 MNHNY, CDR2 SVGAGI (reference sequence). V lost 5 bases and J 9 bases, leaving 19 bases between the germline ends. The CDR3 protein is CASSDIGDIVKAFF. The CDR3 DNA reads TGTGCCAGCAGTGACATAGGGGACATTGTCAAAGCTTTCTTT.

This clone was seen more than once but under ten times. The V gene is TRBV12-1, the J gene TRBJ1-1. TRBV12-1 is recorded as a pseudogene. CDR3 length: 14 residues. CDR3 nucleotide sequence: TGTGCCAGCAGGGGGTGGCAAGTGAACACTGAAGCTTTCTTT. Its protein product is CASRGWQVNTEAFF.

The chain has TRBV25-1 and TRBJ1-4, with TRBD1 as a possible D gene (6 bases). CDR1 and CDR2 from the germline V gene are MGHDK and SYGVNS. CDR3 length: 12 residues. V lost 9 bases and J 4 bases, leaving 9 bases between the germline ends. The CDR3 region is CASAQGNEKLFF. CDR3 sequence (DNA): TGTGCCAGTGCACAGGGTAATGAAAAACTGTTTTTT.

This clone has more than one count but fewer than ten. The gene calls are TRBV27 and TRBJ2-1, with a tentative D call TRBD1 (6 bases). The germline CDR1 and CDR2 sequences are MNHEY and SMNVEV (reference sequence). The CDR3 runs to 15 residues. Trimming cost V 3 bases and J 5 bases, with 14 bases left between them. The CDR3 protein is CASSFRGLGHNEQFF. The CDR3 DNA sequence: TGTGCCAGCAGTTTCAGGGGTTTAGGTCACAATGAGCAGTTCTTC.

The chain couples TRBV28 to TRBJ2-3; maybe TRBD2 (6 bases). There are 14 residues in the CDR3. V was shortened by 7 bases and J by 0 bases, with 11 bases between the two germline ends. From germline, CDR1 is MDHEN and CDR2 SYDVKM. CDR3 nucleotide sequence: TGTGCCAGCACGGCGGGACCTAGCACAGATACGCAGTATTTT. Protein sequence: CASTAGPSTDTQYF. The full variable domain, rest sourced from reference TRBV28 and TRBJ2-3, is DVKVTQSSRYLVKRTGEKVFLECVQDMDHENMFWYRQDPGLGLRLIYFSYDVKMKEKGDIPEGYSVSREKKERFSLILESASTNQTSMYLCASTAGPSTDTQYFGPGTRLTVL.

The V and J genes are TRBV7-2 and TRBJ2-7; 7 bases align to TRBD1. Per germline, CDR1 SGHTA and CDR2 FQGNSA. The V gene end was trimmed by 4 bases and the J gene end by 3 bases; junction bases not matched to a gene: 9. This CDR3 contains 15 residues. CDR3 in amino acids: CASSSQPGTDYEQYF. DNA of the CDR3: TGTGCCAGCAGCTCCCAACCCGGGACAGACTACGAGCAGTACTTC.

Only one count was recorded for this clone. The J gene is TRBJ1-5, the V gene TRBV4-1; D is unclear. This CDR3 region has 15 residues. The germline gives CDR1 MGHRA, CDR2 YSYEKL. The V and J ends lost 4 bases and 5 bases respectively, with 15 bases between them. The CDR3 spells CASSPSQEWDQPQHF. In DNA, the CDR3 is TGCGCCAGCAGCCCCAGTCAGGAGTGGGATCAGCCCCAGCATTTT.

The V gene is TRBV9, the J gene TRBJ2-3; TRBD2 matches at 11 bases. This CDR3 is built from 16 residues. Trimming removed 3 bases from V and 4 bases from J; junction bases left unmatched: 7. The germline CDR1 and CDR2 sequences are SGDLS and YYNGEE. CDR3 loop: CASSGTSGRLPDTQYF. CDR3 bases: TGTGCCAGCAGCGGTACTAGCGGGAGATTACCAGATACGCAGTATTTT.

The rearrangement uses TRBV7-2 and TRBJ2-7; D gene uncertain. Trimming took off 3 bases at V and 3 bases at J, with 9 bases between the two ends. The CDR3 has 13 residues. Germline assignment: CDR1 SGHTA and CDR2 FQGNSA. The CDR3 spells CASSLYSDYEQYF. The CDR3 DNA reads TGTGCCAGCAGCTTGTACAGCGACTACGAGCAGTACTTC.

This rearrangement joins TRBV2 to TRBJ1-1; 11 nucleotides match TRBD1. V shed 6 bases, J shed 0 bases, and the junction held 3 bases outside the gene matches. This CDR3 has 15 residues. CDR1 and CDR2 (germline): SNHLY, FYNNEI. CDR3 loop: CASRGQGDMNTEAFF. CDR3 DNA: TGTGCCAGCAGGGGACAGGGGGATATGAACACTGAAGCTTTCTTT.

The chain carries TRBV5-8 and TRBJ2-7, with 14 bases matching TRBD2. V shed 3 bases, J shed 3 bases, and the junction held 5 bases outside the gene matches. Germline lookup yields CDR1 SGHTS and CDR2 YDEGEE. The CDR3 extends over 16 amino acids. CDR3 sequence reads: CASSSGTSGRVYEQYF. The CDR3 DNA is TGTGCCAGCAGCTCCGGGACTAGCGGGAGAGTCTACGAGCAGTACTTC.

This clone has just one count. The rearrangement uses TRBV6-5 and TRBJ2-1, with 13 bases identical to TRBD2. The trim removed 6 bases at V and 6 bases at J, leaving 5 bases unmatched. This CDR3 is built from 15 residues. Germline CDR1 and CDR2: MNHEY and SVGAGI. CDR3 sequence reads: CASSPGTSGINEQFF. CDR3 nucleotide sequence: TGTGCCAGCAGCCCCGGGACTAGCGGGATCAATGAGCAGTTCTTC.

V gene TRBV27 combines with J gene TRBJ2-1, with 9 bases lining up with TRBD2. This CDR3 spans 14 amino acids. Germline CDR1 reads MNHEY; CDR2 reads SMNVEV (reference sequence). V was pared by 9 bases and J by 7 bases, with 10 bases of the junction left unmatched. The CDR3 nucleotides read TGTGCCAGGGACGGACTAGCGAAGCTTAATGAGCAGTTCTTC. It encodes CARDGLAKLNEQFF.

CDR3 nucleotides: TGTGCCAGCAGTTACGCCGGGAGTGGTTCCGGGGAGCTGTTTTTT. As protein: CASSYAGSGSGELFF. This chain connects TRBV27 to TRBJ2-2; TRBD2 might be the D (6 bases). V lost 4 bases and J 6 bases, leaving 15 bases between the germline ends. Looked up from germline, CDR1 is MNHEY and CDR2 is SMNVEV (reference sequence). This CDR3 contains 15 residues.

In this sample, this clone turned up a few times. The chain combines TRBV20-1 with TRBJ2-4; D uncertain. This CDR3 has 10 amino acids. Looked up from germline, CDR1 is DFQATT and CDR2 is SNEGSKA (reference sequence). The germline V and J ends were trimmed by 6 bases and 11 bases, with 11 bases remaining between them. Here the CDR3 reads CSAFKEFQYF. In DNA form, the CDR3 reads TGCAGTGCATTTAAGGAATTTCAGTACTTC.

For the CDR3, the DNA is TGTGCCAGTAAAGGGGGGGAGCTGTTTTTT. This sequence encodes CASKGGELFF. J is TRBJ2-2 and V is TRBV19; D gene unclear. The CDR3 spans 10 residues. V lost 7 bases and J lost 8, with 5 bases in between. The germline gives CDR1 LNHDA, CDR2 SQIVND (reference sequence).

The chain combines TRBV29-1 with TRBJ1-1, with a tentative D call TRBD1 (6 bases). V lost 5 bases and J 4 bases, leaving 11 bases between the germline ends. The CDR3 spans 12 residues. Germline CDR1 SQVTM, CDR2 ANQGSEA. CDR3 coding DNA: TGCAGCGTTCAGGGGAGTTCCACTGAAGCTTTCTTT. Translated: CSVQGSSTEAFF.

This clone was recorded a few times. This chain uses TRBV19 with TRBJ1-5, with a possible D match to TRBD1 (6 bases). In germline, CDR1 is LNHDA, CDR2 SQIVND (reference sequence). V lost 7 bases and J lost 0, with 13 bases in between. The CDR3 extends over 15 amino acids. The CDR3 region is CASMRTVYSNQPQHF. DNA for the CDR3: TGTGCCAGTATGAGGACAGTGTATAGCAATCAGCCCCAGCATTTT.